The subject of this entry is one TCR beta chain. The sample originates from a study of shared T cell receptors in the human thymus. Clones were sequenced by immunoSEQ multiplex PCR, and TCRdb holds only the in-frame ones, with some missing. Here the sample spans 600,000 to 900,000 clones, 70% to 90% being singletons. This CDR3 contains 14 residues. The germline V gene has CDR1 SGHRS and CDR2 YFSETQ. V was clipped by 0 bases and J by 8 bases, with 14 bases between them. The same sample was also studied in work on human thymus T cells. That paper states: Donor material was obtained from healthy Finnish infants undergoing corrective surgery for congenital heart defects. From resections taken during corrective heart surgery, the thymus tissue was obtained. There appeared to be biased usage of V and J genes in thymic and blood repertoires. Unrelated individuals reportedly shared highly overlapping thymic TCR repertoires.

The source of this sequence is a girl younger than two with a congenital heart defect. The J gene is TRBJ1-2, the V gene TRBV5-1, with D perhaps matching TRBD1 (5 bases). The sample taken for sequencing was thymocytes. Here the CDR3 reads CASSLEGRDVGYTF. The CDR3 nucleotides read TGCGCCAGCAGCTTGGAGGGGAGGGACGTGGGCTACACCTTC.